The clone carrying this T cell receptor beta chain is termed medium-sized. What it binds is not known. The Oncomine TCR Beta short-read assay was applied to DNA of cultured CD4+ T cells. Via MiXCR, TCRdb re-called the PCR reads, giving one row per CDR3 protein. The data contain 3,000 to 4,500 distinct CDR3 sequences, roughly a fifth of them singletons. The data were taken from a study of vaccination and CD4 T cells after COVID-19. Study at large: Nasal swab PCR detected SARS-CoV-2 in convalescent patients; under 10 had mild disease, one severe. Controls had a CEFX pool, an HIV-1 Nef pool, or no peptide added. Study findings and constraints: Within convalescent individuals, 304 out of 307 vaccine-specific clones proved to be spike mono-reactive.

Stated treatment: roughly ten-day PBMC culture with coronavirus spike peptide pools or control peptides (ViraFEST assay). After expanding antigen-specific T cells with peptide pools, ViraFEST sequenced their TCRs. The CDR3 spans 17 residues. The V gene lost 6 bases and the J gene lost 3 bases, with 21 bases spanning the gap. Germline values: CDR1 LNHDA, CDR2 SQIVND (reference sequence). The chain has TRBV19 and TRBJ1-3; tentative D call: TRBD1 (6 bases). The sequence derives from a human donor who had recovered from COVID-19. The specimen was CD4+ T cells from blood, cultured in vitro. The CDR3 DNA follows: TGTGCCAGTAGCCTAAATCCTCAGGGGCTCGGTGGAAACACCATATATTTT. This translates into CASSLNPQGLGGNTIYF.